The 18 T cell receptor beta chains given below trace back to one sample, sequenced in a study of Ad26.COV2.S vaccination and SARS-CoV-2 variants. Treatment here: around 19 received Ad26.COV2.S at low or high dose, single or two shots; about 5 received placebo; per-sample allocation not given. Sampling occurred on day 63 after the first vaccine or placebo injection. Generated by immunoSEQ multiplex PCR, the TCRdb table keeps only in-frame clones and is missing some. Of about 680,000 clones in the sample, roughly 90% were seen once. The sample in question was peripheral blood, obtained in a trial of Ad26.COV2.S vaccine versus placebo. The source is a person between 18 and 65 years old who received the Ad26.COV2.S COVID-19 vaccine or a placebo.

The gene calls are TRBV3-1 (or the pseudogene TRBV3-2) and TRBJ2-2; tentative D call: TRBD1 (7 bases). This CDR3 is 20 amino acids long. The germline V gene encodes CDR1 LGHDT and CDR2 YNNKEL (reference sequence). The V end was cut by 0 bases, the J end by 6 bases, with 26 bases between. CDR3 nucleotides: TGTGCCAGCAGCCAAGATACGGAGGGGGCCTTGGGCCTATGGCCCGGGGAGCTGTTTTTT. Translation gives CASSQDTEGALGLWPGELFF.

This clone has only one observation. J is TRBJ1-2 and V is TRBV6-1; no clear D gene. From germline, CDR1 is MNHNS and CDR2 SASEGT. Trimming removed 0 bases from V and 1 base from J, with 6 bases in between. The CDR3 runs to 14 residues. CDR3 in DNA: TGTGCCAGCAGTGAAGCTCAGCATAACTATGGCTACACCTTC. Amino acid sequence: CASSEAQHNYGYTF.

The chain uses TRBV24-1 and TRBJ2-1, with D perhaps TRBD2 (5 bases). There are 16 residues in the CDR3. Germline V lookup: CDR1 KGHDR, CDR2 SFDVKD. V lost 4 bases and J lost 10, with 22 bases in between. The CDR3 nucleotides are TGTGCCACCAGTGACCCAAGCGGCCTCAGTACATCAGAGCAGTTCTTC. Encoded protein: CATSDPSGLSTSEQFF.

The genes are TRBV7-2 and TRBJ2-3; D is perhaps TRBD1 (6 bases). From germline, CDR1 is SGHTA and CDR2 FQGNSA. This CDR3 has 16 amino acids. The V end was cut by 6 bases, the J end by 6 bases, with 22 bases between. This CDR3 is CASSIGSRGTRDTQYF. The CDR3 DNA reads TGTGCCAGCAGTATTGGGTCTAGGGGGACGAGGGATACGCAGTATTTT.

This clone was counted once. The CDR3 is CASSFPPSDEQFF. The CDR3 nucleotides read TGTGCCAGCAGCTTCCCCCCGTCGGATGAGCAGTTCTTC. The chain has TRBV11-2 and TRBJ2-1, with no clear D. V was shortened by 3 bases and J by 8 bases, with 11 bases between the two germline ends. The CDR3 runs 13 residues. Germline CDR1 is SGHAT and CDR2 is FQNNGV.

This rearrangement joins TRBV4-3 to TRBJ2-1; perhaps TRBD1 as D (5 bases). The CDR3 consists of 16 residues. Deletions cut 0 bases from V and 4 bases from J, with 13 bases between. Germline V CDR1 and CDR2: LGHNA, YSLEER. CDR3 DNA: TGCGCCAGCAGCCAAGATCCCGGACACCTTTACAATGAGCAGTTCTTC. Residues: CASSQDPGHLYNEQFF.

In this sample, this clone turned up once. The chain has TRBV19 and TRBJ2-3; D remains ambiguous. The ends were cut back, 6 bases at V and 1 base at J, with 8 bases in the middle. The CDR3 runs 13 residues. Germline assignment: CDR1 LNHDA and CDR2 SQIVND (reference sequence). In DNA form, the CDR3 reads TGTGCCAGTAGGCTAATGGGCACAGATACGCAGTATTTT. This gives the protein CASRLMGTDTQYF.

As concerns this clone: The sample contains more than one DNA sequence encoding this CDR3. The chain recombines TRBV5-1 with TRBJ2-2; D may correspond to TRBD1 or TRBD2 (5 bases each). The V and J ends lost 0 bases and 2 bases respectively, with 8 bases between them. Germline CDR1 SGHRS, CDR2 YFSETQ. There are 15 residues in the CDR3. CDR3 DNA sequence: TGCGCCAGCAGCTTGGCCGGGACCAACACCGGGGAGCTGTTTTTT. Translating gives CASSLAGTNTGELFF.

The CDR3 sequence: CASSESVIVGVGEKLFF. CDR3 sequence (DNA): TGTGCCAGCAGTGAATCGGTGATAGTGGGTGTCGGGGAAAAACTGTTTTTT. V usage is TRBV6-1 and J usage is TRBJ1-4; no definite D call. This CDR3 has 17 residues. Germline CDR1 MNHNS, CDR2 SASEGT. The V end lost 2 bases, the J end lost 8 bases, and 21 bases lay between the germline ends.

V gene TRBV30 combines with J gene TRBJ1-5; D not resolved. Trimming stripped 2 bases from V and 0 bases from J, with 8 bases between. CDR1 is GTSNPN, CDR2 SVGIG, per germline (reference sequence). The CDR3 sequence is 14 residues long. CDR3 region: CAWSSMASNQPQHF. DNA for the CDR3: TGTGCCTGGAGTAGTATGGCTAGCAATCAGCCCCAGCATTTT.

The rearrangement uses TRBV3-1 (or the pseudogene TRBV3-2) and TRBJ2-1; D gene uncertain. Germline V gene lookup returns CDR1 LGHDT and CDR2 YNNKEL (reference sequence). This CDR3 is built from 12 residues. V lost 3 bases to trimming and J lost 10 bases, with 10 bases between them. The CDR3 is CASSQPLAEQFF. The CDR3, as DNA: TGTGCCAGCAGCCAGCCCCTGGCGGAGCAGTTCTTC.

The chain combines TRBV7-9 with TRBJ2-1; 9 bases map to TRBD1. Losses at the gene ends were 5 bases for V and 5 bases for J; bases not matched to a gene: 7. The CDR3 has 15 amino acids. Looked up from germline, CDR1 is SEHNR and CDR2 is FQNEAQ (reference sequence). The CDR3 loop reads CASSLGTGRHNEQFF. CDR3 in DNA: TGTGCCAGCAGCCTGGGGACAGGGAGACACAATGAGCAGTTCTTC. Full variable domain (rest looked up from reference TRBV7-9 and TRBJ2-1): DTGVSQNPRHKITKRGQNVTFRCDPISEHNRLYWYRQTLGQGPEFLTYFQNEAQLEKSRLLSDRFSAERPKGSFSTLEIQRTEQGDSAMYLCASSLGTGRHNEQFFGPGTRLTVL.

This rearrangement joins TRBV12-5 to TRBJ1-6; 9 positions agree with TRBD1. J gave up 7 bases and V 5 bases, and 6 bases lay outside the gene matches. This CDR3 is built from 15 residues. Per germline, CDR1 LGHNT and CDR2 FRNRAP. CDR3 in DNA: TGTGCTAGTGGTACCGGACAGGGGTGGAATTCACCCCTCCACTTT. Amino acid sequence: CASGTGQGWNSPLHF.

The chain employs TRBV5-4 and TRBJ2-2, with unresolved D. This CDR3 has 14 amino acids. V lost 4 bases to trimming and J lost 5 bases, with 12 bases between them. From germline, CDR1 is SGHNT and CDR2 YYREEE (reference sequence). The CDR3 region is CASSRAPETGELFF. The CDR3 bases are TGTGCCAGCAGCCGAGCCCCCGAAACCGGGGAGCTGTTTTTT. Together with reference TRBV5-4 and TRBJ2-2, the CDR3 gives the full variable domain: ETGVTQSPTHLIKTRGQQVTLRCSSQSGHNTVSWYQQALGQGPQFIFQYYREEENGRGNFPPRFSGLQFPNYSSELNVNALELDDSALYLCASSRAPETGELFFGEGSRLTVL.

The chain combines TRBV5-1 with TRBJ2-5; D remains unclear. Germline V lookup: CDR1 SGHRS, CDR2 YFSETQ. The CDR3 is made up of 12 amino acids. Trimming removed 4 bases from V and 4 bases from J, with 8 bases in between. The DNA for the CDR3 is TGCGCCAGCAGCGCCTCAGGAGAGACCCAGTACTTC. As protein: CASSASGETQYF.

V usage is TRBV6-6 and J usage is TRBJ1-2; D not certain. The CDR3 covers 12 residues. Germline-derived CDR1 and CDR2 are MNHNY and SVGAGI (reference sequence). The V and J ends lost 0 bases and 6 bases respectively, with 5 bases between them. CDR3 amino acids: CASSYSQNGYTF. CDR3 DNA sequence: TGTGCCAGCAGTTACTCGCAGAATGGCTACACCTTC.

The chain is built from TRBV25-1 and TRBJ1-5; tentatively, D is TRBD1 (5 bases). CDR1 is MGHDK and CDR2 is SYGVNS in the germline V gene. Between the trimmed V and J ends, which lost 4 bases and 11 bases, there was a span of 12 bases. The CDR3 is made up of 12 amino acids. The CDR3 sequence: CASSVEGMAQHF. CDR3 nucleotides: TGTGCCAGCAGTGTAGAGGGGATGGCCCAGCATTTT.

The chain has TRBV4-1 and TRBJ2-3, with 10 bases fitting TRBD1. V shed 3 bases, J shed 6 bases, and the junction held 9 bases outside the gene matches. This CDR3 is 16 amino acids long. CDR1 is MGHRA, CDR2 YSYEKL, per germline. For the CDR3, the DNA is TGCGCCAGCAGCCACAGGACAGGGGGAATTGGGGATACGCAGTATTTT. This translates into CASSHRTGGIGDTQYF.